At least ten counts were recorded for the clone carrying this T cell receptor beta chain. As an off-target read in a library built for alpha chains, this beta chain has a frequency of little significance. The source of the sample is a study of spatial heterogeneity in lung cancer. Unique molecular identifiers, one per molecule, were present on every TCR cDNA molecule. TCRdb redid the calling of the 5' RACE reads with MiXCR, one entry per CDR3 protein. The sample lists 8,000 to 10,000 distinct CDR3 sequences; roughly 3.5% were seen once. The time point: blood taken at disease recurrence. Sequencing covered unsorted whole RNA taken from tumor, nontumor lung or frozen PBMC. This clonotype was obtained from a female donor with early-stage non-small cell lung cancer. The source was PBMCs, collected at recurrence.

CDR3 coding DNA: TGTGCCAGCACTTCCGAAGGGGCCCCTTTCTCCTACAATGAGCAGTTCTTC. Its translation is CASTSEGAPFSYNEQFF. V and J are TRBV21-1 and TRBJ2-1; the table's D call, TRBD2, has no DNA check behind it. TRBV21-1 is a documented pseudogene. The CDR3 runs 17 residues.